The 32 T cell receptor beta chains listed next were all sequenced from one sample in a study of T cell responses to AZD1222 COVID-19 vaccine. TCRdb's copy holds only in-frame clones and misses some; the assay was immunoSEQ multiplex PCR. Of tens of thousands of clones detected, over 75% appear once; the ten largest clones hold around 24%. The sequenced sample was peripheral blood, obtained on day 0 of AZD1222 vaccination. These receptors all stem from an adult in good health.

The rearrangement links TRBV27 to TRBJ2-3, with D possibly being TRBD1 (6 bases). In germline, CDR1 is MNHEY, CDR2 SMNVEV (reference sequence). The CDR3 runs 17 residues. With 1 base removed from V and 2 bases from J, the gap between germline ends came to 16 bases. The CDR3 coding sequence is TGTGCCAGCAGTTTATTGCCCAGGGGACCGCCCACAGATACGCAGTATTTT. Amino acids: CASSLLPRGPPTDTQYF.

The genes are TRBV5-1 and TRBJ2-3, with 9 bases aligning to TRBD1. The length of the CDR3 is 13 residues. Germline loops: CDR1 SGHRS, CDR2 YFSETQ. J was trimmed by 5 bases and V by 7 bases; bases with no gene match: 5. CDR3 coding DNA: TGCGCCAGCGGGACAGGGAATGGAGATACGCAGTATTTT. Translation: CASGTGNGDTQYF.

This clone was recorded only once. V and J are TRBV30 and TRBJ1-3, with D uncertain. V lost 0 bases and J lost 3, with 9 bases in between. The CDR3 contains 14 residues. Per the germline V gene, CDR1 is GTSNPN and CDR2 is SVGIG (reference sequence). The CDR3 region is CAWSVSGVGNTIYF. In DNA, the CDR3 is TGTGCCTGGAGTGTATCCGGGGTTGGAAACACCATATATTTT.

The chain links TRBV3-1 (or the pseudogene TRBV3-2) to TRBJ1-1; the D is unclear. Germline lookup yields CDR1 LGHDT and CDR2 YNNKEL (reference sequence). The CDR3 sequence is 15 residues long. V lost 4 bases to trimming and J lost 3 bases, with 15 bases between them. This chain's CDR3 is CASSPIASSDTEAFF. The CDR3 DNA sequence: TGTGCCAGCAGCCCAATTGCATCTTCCGACACTGAAGCTTTCTTT.

V gene TRBV5-4 combines with J gene TRBJ1-6; 9 nucleotides agree with TRBD1. V trimming: 4 bases; J trimming: 5 bases; junction bases outside the gene matches: 7. Germline assignment: CDR1 SGHNT and CDR2 YYREEE (reference sequence). The CDR3 is 16 amino acids. CDR3 amino acids: CASSPDRGNNNSPLHF. CDR3 nucleotides: TGTGCCAGCAGCCCAGACAGGGGGAATAATAATTCACCCCTCCACTTT.

To note about this clone: One junction end disagrees with the germline gene, perhaps due to a read error. This chain connects TRBV15 to TRBJ2-1, with D possibly TRBD2 on 6 matching bases. Germline V gene data show CDR1 as LNHNV and CDR2 as YYDKDF (reference sequence). The CDR3 has 12 residues. The CDR3 nucleotides are TGTGCCACCAGCAGTGGGGGGACCGTCCAGATCTTC. Protein: CATSSGGTVQIF.

The V and J genes are TRBV11-2 and TRBJ1-6; a possible D gene is TRBD1 (6 bases). The V gene lost 4 bases and the J gene lost 4 bases, with 11 bases spanning the gap. The length of the CDR3 is 15 residues. The germline V gene encodes CDR1 SGHAT and CDR2 FQNNGV. CDR3 coding DNA: TGTGCCAGCAGCTCTACAGGGAGATATAATTCACCCCTCCACTTT. It encodes CASSSTGRYNSPLHF.

This chain joins TRBV19 and TRBJ2-5; no clear D. V dropped 6 bases and J dropped 5 bases, with 13 bases sitting between them. Germline assignment: CDR1 LNHDA and CDR2 SQIVND (reference sequence). This CDR3 spans 13 amino acids. The DNA for the CDR3 is TGTGCCAGTAGGGGGAACGCGAGGGAGACCCAGTACTTC. Translating gives CASRGNARETQYF.

The count of this clone is one. The chain recombines TRBV7-9 with TRBJ2-7, with 8 bases aligning to TRBD2. Unmatched junction bases numbered 5, after V lost 1 base and J lost 0 bases. Germline CDR1 reads SEHNR; CDR2 reads FQNEAQ (reference sequence). CDR3 length: 16 amino acids. CDR3 amino acids: CASSLDQAGDSYEQYF. In DNA, the CDR3 is TGTGCCAGCAGCTTAGACCAAGCGGGGGACTCCTACGAGCAGTACTTC.

The rearrangement joins TRBV29-1 to TRBJ1-2; TRBD1 is a possible D gene (5 bases). CDR3 length equals 17 residues. Between the trimmed V and J ends, which lost 5 bases and 4 bases, there was a span of 26 bases. Germline CDR1 is SQVTM and CDR2 is ANQGSEA. Written as DNA, the CDR3 is TGCAGCGTTCTACGACAGACGAACCACCCCCTTTCCTATGGCTACACCTTC. It encodes CSVLRQTNHPLSYGYTF.

V gene TRBV3-1 (or the pseudogene TRBV3-2) combines with J gene TRBJ1-2; the match to TRBD1 covers 9 bases. After removal of 3 bases from V and 2 bases from J, the junction contained 4 bases not matched to a gene. The CDR3 has 15 residues. The V gene's germline CDR1 is LGHDT and CDR2 YNNKEL (reference sequence). The CDR3, as DNA: TGTGCCAGCAGCCATGCCGGGACAGGGAACTATGGCTACACCTTC. It translates to CASSHAGTGNYGYTF.

This clone has a single count. V and J are TRBV7-3 and TRBJ2-2, with a tentative D call TRBD2 (6 bases). The V and J ends lost 2 bases and 5 bases respectively, with 21 bases between them. The CDR3 length is 18 residues. The germline V gene has CDR1 SGHTA and CDR2 FQGTGA. The CDR3 sequence is CASSLAPGRAGPTGELFF. CDR3 in DNA: TGTGCCAGCAGCTTAGCCCCCGGCAGGGCGGGACCGACCGGGGAGCTGTTTTTT.

The chain links TRBV3-1 (or the pseudogene TRBV3-2) to TRBJ1-4; TRBD1 might be the D (5 bases). V was trimmed by 1 base and J by 0 bases, leaving 6 bases between them. The CDR3 runs to 15 residues. Germline-derived CDR1 and CDR2 are LGHDT and YNNKEL (reference sequence). The DNA for the CDR3 is TGTGCCAGCAGCCAAGCAGGGCCAACTAATGAAAAACTGTTTTTT. Its protein product is CASSQAGPTNEKLFF.

The V call is TRBV14, the J call TRBJ1-1; D gene unclear. CDR1 SGHDN and CDR2 FVKESK come from the germline V gene. Trimming took 2 bases from V and 6 from J, leaving 7 bases between them. The CDR3 spans 12 residues. Here the CDR3 reads CASSQSPSEAFF. In DNA, the CDR3 is TGTGCCAGCAGCCAATCCCCGTCTGAAGCTTTCTTT.

The J gene is TRBJ2-6, the V gene TRBV5-1; D is possibly TRBD1 or TRBD2 (5 bases each). V lost 2 bases and J 0 bases, leaving 9 bases between the germline ends. From germline, CDR1 is SGHRS and CDR2 YFSETQ. The CDR3 runs 16 residues. The chain's CDR3 is CASSFGGPSGANVLTF. CDR3 coding DNA: TGCGCCAGCAGCTTTGGGGGACCCTCTGGGGCCAACGTCCTGACTTTC.

This chain uses TRBV18 with TRBJ2-7, with D perhaps matching TRBD1 (5 bases). Germline V gives CDR1 KGHSH, CDR2 LQKENI. The CDR3 has 14 residues. V shed 3 bases and J shed 6 bases, with 15 bases lying between them. The DNA for the CDR3 is TGTGCCAGCTCACCCCCGACAGCATCAGGCGAGCAGTACTTC. It is translated as CASSPPTASGEQYF.

This clone was recorded a few times. The chain recombines TRBV13 with TRBJ2-7, with D uncertain. Deletions cut 1 base from V and 5 bases from J, with 3 bases between. Germline loops: CDR1 PRHDT, CDR2 FYEKMQ (reference sequence). The CDR3 runs to 11 residues. CDR3 loop: CASSLEDEQYF. CDR3 DNA sequence: TGTGCCAGCAGCTTAGAGGACGAGCAGTACTTC.

The rearrangement uses TRBV5-5 and TRBJ1-1; the D is unclear. V lost 2 bases and J lost 5, with 10 bases in between. CDR1 and CDR2 (germline): SGHKS, YYEKEE (reference sequence). CDR3 length: 13 amino acids. The CDR3 is CASSFSAETEAFF. The CDR3 DNA reads as TGTGCCAGCAGCTTTTCCGCGGAGACTGAAGCTTTCTTT.

This chain connects TRBV4-3 to TRBJ1-3, with no clear D. Looked up from germline, CDR1 is LGHNA and CDR2 is YSLEER. The ends were cut back, 0 bases at V and 2 bases at J, with 2 bases in the middle. The CDR3 covers 13 residues. The CDR3 DNA reads TGCGCCAGCAGCCAAGATCCTGGAAACACCATATATTTT. Protein sequence: CASSQDPGNTIYF.

The chain links TRBV11-2 to TRBJ1-5; D may be TRBD1 (6 bases). Per the germline V gene, CDR1 is SGHAT and CDR2 is FQNNGV. V shed 1 base and J shed 9 bases, with 13 bases lying between them. The CDR3 contains 14 residues. The CDR3 DNA reads TGTGCCAGCAGCTTAGGGGACAAATCGGGGCCCCAGCATTTT. Amino acids: CASSLGDKSGPQHF. The full variable domain, in which reference TRBV11-2 and TRBJ1-5 provide the parts outside the CDR3, is EAGVAQSPRYKIIEKRQSVAFWCNPISGHATLYWYQQILGQGPKLLIQFQNNGVVDDSQLPKDRFSAERLKGVDSTLKIQPAKLEDSAVYLCASSLGDKSGPQHFGDGTRLSIL.

The table lists this clone with a few counts. V and J are TRBV28 and TRBJ1-4; D call uncertain. With 7 bases removed from V and 8 bases from J, the gap between germline ends came to 11 bases. CDR1 MDHEN and CDR2 SYDVKM come from the germline V gene. There are 12 residues in the CDR3. This chain's CDR3 is CASNMEKEKLFF. Here the CDR3 DNA reads TGTGCCAGCAACATGGAAAAAGAAAAACTGTTTTTT. The whole variable domain, filled in from reference TRBV28 and TRBJ1-4, reads DVKVTQSSRYLVKRTGEKVFLECVQDMDHENMFWYRQDPGLGLRLIYFSYDVKMKEKGDIPEGYSVSREKKERFSLILESASTNQTSMYLCASNMEKEKLFFGSGTQLSVL.

This chain joins TRBV6-2 or TRBV6-3 and TRBJ1-2; 7 nucleotides match TRBD1. This CDR3 has 15 residues. The germline CDR1 and CDR2 sequences are MNHEY and SVGEGT. J was trimmed by 1 base and V by 1 base; bases with no gene match: 3. The CDR3 DNA sequence: TGTGCCAGCAGTTACTTGGGGGACAGTAACTATGGCTACACCTTC. Translated: CASSYLGDSNYGYTF.

This clone appeared a few times. The chain employs TRBV7-2 and TRBJ2-1, with D hard to call. CDR1 and CDR2 from the germline V gene are SGHTA and FQGNSA. Trimming took off 3 bases at V and 2 bases at J, with 5 bases between the two ends. The CDR3 length is 13 residues. CDR3: CASSFTAYNEQFF. CDR3 nucleotide sequence: TGTGCCAGCAGCTTTACTGCCTACAATGAGCAGTTCTTC.

V and J are TRBV7-9 and TRBJ1-5; 7 positions agree with TRBD1. Germline lookup yields CDR1 SEHNR and CDR2 FQNEAQ (reference sequence). The V and J ends lost 4 bases and 8 bases, in that order; junction bases with no gene match: 8. This CDR3 region has 14 residues. CDR3 coding DNA: TGTGCCAGCAGCTCTGACAGGGTTGTGAAGCCCCAGCATTTT. This encodes CASSSDRVVKPQHF.

The rearrangement uses TRBV11-3 and TRBJ1-2; TRBD1 matches at 7 bases. Trimming cost V 6 bases and J 5 bases; bases outside gene matches: 9. Per the germline V gene, CDR1 is SGHNT and CDR2 is YENEEA. This CDR3 has 14 amino acids. The CDR3 spells CASRPPGQSYGYTF. DNA for the CDR3: TGTGCCAGCAGACCTCCGGGACAGAGTTATGGCTACACCTTC.

This clone was counted a few times. V gene TRBV15 combines with J gene TRBJ1-5, with D perhaps TRBD1 (5 bases). V was shortened by 5 bases and J by 4 bases, with 9 bases between the two germline ends. CDR1 and CDR2 from the germline V gene are LNHNV and YYDKDF (reference sequence). This CDR3 is built from 13 residues. The DNA for the CDR3 is TGTGCCACCAGCCTGGGGGGGAATCAGCCCCAGCATTTT. Translation: CATSLGGNQPQHF.

The rearrangement uses TRBV5-1 and TRBJ2-3, with TRBD2 matching 8 bases. CDR1 and CDR2 from the germline V gene are SGHRS and YFSETQ. The CDR3 has 16 amino acids. V was clipped by 0 bases and J by 1 base; unmatched bases: 4. The CDR3, as DNA: TGCGCCAGCAGCTTGGGGGTTAGCGGGGGCACAGATACGCAGTATTTT. This codes for CASSLGVSGGTDTQYF.

There are a few counts of this clone. This chain connects TRBV19 to TRBJ2-1; D possibly corresponds to TRBD1 (7 bases). Trimming cost V 4 bases and J 3 bases, with 10 bases left between them. Germline V gives CDR1 LNHDA, CDR2 SQIVND (reference sequence). CDR3 length equals 14 residues. CDR3 region: CASSTGDSYNEQFF. CDR3 coding DNA: TGTGCCAGTAGTACGGGGGACAGCTACAATGAGCAGTTCTTC.

The chain uses TRBV7-3 and TRBJ2-7, with D tentatively TRBD2 (6 bases). The V end was cut by 3 bases, the J end by 4 bases, with 13 bases between. This CDR3 comprises 14 residues. CDR1 is SGHTA and CDR2 is FQGTGA in the germline V gene. For the CDR3, the DNA is TGTGCCAGCAGCTTGGGGCGGGAACCTTACGAGCAGTACTTC. Its protein product is CASSLGREPYEQYF.

V gene TRBV5-4 combines with J gene TRBJ1-1, with TRBD1 matching 8 bases. With 3 bases clipped from V and 5 bases from J, the junction kept 12 bases outside the gene matches. Germline V gene sequence: CDR1 SGHNT, CDR2 YYREEE (reference sequence). The CDR3 covers 16 residues. Here the CDR3 reads CASSSLDRALGTEAFF. DNA for the CDR3: TGTGCCAGCAGCTCCCTGGACAGGGCACTGGGAACTGAAGCTTTCTTT. Complete variable domain (other parts from reference TRBV5-4 and TRBJ1-1): ETGVTQSPTHLIKTRGQQVTLRCSSQSGHNTVSWYQQALGQGPQFIFQYYREEENGRGNFPPRFSGLQFPNYSSELNVNALELDDSALYLCASSSLDRALGTEAFFGQGTRLTVV.

The V and J genes are TRBV10-3 and TRBJ2-7, with 10 positions matching TRBD1. Germline V lookup: CDR1 ENHRY, CDR2 SYGVKD. This CDR3 is built from 15 residues. The V segment lost 3 bases and the J segment 6 bases; nucleotides outside the gene matches: 8. CDR3 amino acids: CAISDYVGQGSEQYF. Here the CDR3 DNA reads TGTGCCATCAGTGATTATGTGGGACAGGGGTCCGAGCAGTACTTC.

The chain has TRBV11-2 and TRBJ1-6; D gene uncertain. This CDR3 comprises 12 residues. V lost 1 base and J lost 14, with 9 bases in between. Germline CDR1 is SGHAT and CDR2 is FQNNGV. The CDR3 nucleotides are TGTGCCAGCAGCTTAGTCTTGGAGTCCCTCCACTTT. Amino acid sequence: CASSLVLESLHF.